Presented here are 31 T cell receptor beta chains from one specimen sequenced in a study of glioma-infiltrating T cells. Using RNA template, CDR3s of TCR alpha and beta were amplified with iRepertoire arm-PCR. TCRdb reprocessed the multiplex PCR reads via MiXCR and lists one record per CDR3 protein. The sample yields around 130,000 distinct CDR3 sequences, around 25% seen once. The sequenced sample consisted of glioma tissue, nonneoplastic brain tissue, or PBMCs (not recorded which). Receptors were obtained from a human donor with low-grade glioma or glioblastoma, undergoing nonglioma brain surgery, or in good health (not recorded which).

J is TRBJ1-2 and V is TRBV4-1; 8 bases match TRBD1. The CDR3 contains 14 residues. Per the germline V gene, CDR1 is MGHRA and CDR2 is YSYEKL. After removal of 1 base from V and 7 bases from J, the junction contained 5 bases not matched to a gene. In DNA form, the CDR3 reads TGCGCCAGCAGCCAAGGGGGGACAGGTAGTGGCTACACCTTC. This gives the protein CASSQGGTGSGYTF.

The chain employs TRBV2 and TRBJ2-7, with 9 bases aligning to TRBD2. Germline V gene data show CDR1 as SNHLY and CDR2 as FYNNEI. V was pared by 5 bases and J by 3 bases, with 11 bases of the junction left unmatched. The CDR3 has 16 residues. In DNA form, the CDR3 reads TGTGCCAGCAGTAGCACCCCTAGCGGGGCAGACTACGAGCAGTACGTC. Translated: CASSSTPSGADYEQYV.

This clonotype was seen a handful of times. The chain couples TRBV20-1 to TRBJ1-2, with 12 positions matching TRBD1. V was clipped by 6 bases and J by 7 bases; unmatched bases: 6. The CDR3 is made up of 13 amino acids. Germline V gene data show CDR1 as DFQATT and CDR2 as SNEGSKA (reference sequence). DNA of the CDR3: TGCAGTGCCAGGGACAGGGGGCGGCTTGGCTACACCTTC. Its protein is CSARDRGRLGYTF.

This clonotype appeared many times. The V gene is TRBV4-1, the J gene TRBJ2-5; no clear D gene. The CDR3 contains 14 residues. V shed 4 bases and J shed 2 bases, with 11 bases lying between them. CDR1 MGHRA and CDR2 YSYEKL come from the germline V gene. The CDR3 nucleotides read TGCGCCAGCAGCCCCGGGCCCACGCAAGAGACCCAGTACTTC. Encoded protein: CASSPGPTQETQYF.

The chain employs TRBV7-9 and TRBJ1-6; D possibly corresponds to TRBD1 (5 bases). This CDR3 is 17 amino acids long. Trimming pared 5 bases from V and 7 bases from J, leaving 21 bases between. Germline-derived CDR1 and CDR2 are SEHNR and FQNEAQ (reference sequence). The CDR3 bases are TGTGCCAGCAGCCAGCCCCGGGACGGTTCTCGAAATTCACCCCTCCACTTT. Encoded protein: CASSQPRDGSRNSPLHF.

This clonotype was observed many times. V and J are TRBV28 and TRBJ2-1; D remains unclear. The CDR3 contains 12 residues. CDR1 is MDHEN, CDR2 SYDVKM, per germline. Trimming took off 5 bases at V and 2 bases at J, with 4 bases between the two ends. The chain's CDR3 is CASSIPYNEQFF. CDR3 coding DNA: TGTGCCAGCAGTATCCCCTACAATGAGCAGTTCTTC.

The chain uses TRBV11-1 and TRBJ2-3, with 12 bases fitting TRBD2. CDR3 length: 16 residues. Germline values: CDR1 SGHAT, CDR2 FQDESV (reference sequence). Trimming at V came to 5 bases and at J to 7 bases, leaving 10 bases not matched to a gene. CDR3 nucleotide sequence: TGTGCCAGCAGCAGAGCCTCTAGCGGGGGGGCGAATACGCAGTATTTT. It encodes CASSRASSGGANTQYF.

The rearrangement links TRBV6-1 to TRBJ2-1; 9 nucleotides align to TRBD1. The CDR3 loop spans 17 amino acids. CDR1 and CDR2 (germline): MNHNS, SASEGT. J lost 0 bases, V lost 4 bases, and 7 bases had no gene match. The DNA for the CDR3 is TGTGCCAGCAGTGTCGGGACAGGGCAGGGCTCCTACAATGAGCAGTTCTTC. This sequence encodes CASSVGTGQGSYNEQFF.

This clonotype came up many times. The chain couples TRBV7-2 to TRBJ2-3; 12 bases agree with TRBD2. Per germline, CDR1 SGHTA and CDR2 FQGNSA. J lost 0 bases, V lost 5 bases, and 0 bases had no gene match. This CDR3 has 15 amino acids. The CDR3 loop is CASSGTSGSTDTQYF. For the CDR3, the DNA is TGTGCCAGCAGCGGGACTAGCGGGAGCACAGATACGCAGTATTTT.

This clonotype appeared many times. The V gene is TRBV25-1, the J gene TRBJ2-5, with 8 bases aligning to TRBD2. After removal of 0 bases from V and 1 base from J, the junction contained 10 bases not matched to a gene. Per germline, CDR1 MGHDK and CDR2 SYGVNS. The CDR3 runs to 18 residues. In DNA, the CDR3 is TGTGCCAGCAGTGAATATAGGCTAGCGGGCCATCTCCAAGAGACCCAGTACTTC. Translation: CASSEYRLAGHLQETQYF.

There are many counts of this clonotype. The chain has TRBV20-1 and TRBJ2-3, with unresolved D. This CDR3 comprises 13 residues. Between the trimmed V and J ends, which lost 0 bases and 2 bases, there was a span of 6 bases. Germline-derived CDR1 and CDR2 are DFQATT and SNEGSKA (reference sequence). The CDR3 sequence is CSARDPNTDTQYF. In DNA, the CDR3 is TGCAGTGCTAGAGATCCCAACACAGATACGCAGTATTTT.

This clonotype has a handful of counts. V gene TRBV20-1 combines with J gene TRBJ2-7; unclear D gene. Looked up from germline, CDR1 is DFQATT and CDR2 is SNEGSKA (reference sequence). The CDR3 is made up of 12 amino acids. Trimming pared 1 base from V and 4 bases from J, leaving 8 bases between. CDR3 region: CSARGEVYEQYV. The CDR3, as DNA: TGCAGTGCTAGAGGAGAAGTATACGAGCAGTACGTC.

The CDR3 reads CASSFGGARNEQFF. CDR3 sequence (DNA): TGTGCCAGCAGTTTTGGGGGGGCGAGGAATGAGCAGTTCTTC. V gene TRBV12-3 or TRBV12-4 combines with J gene TRBJ2-1; D might be TRBD2 (7 bases). V was trimmed by 3 bases and J by 7 bases, leaving 13 bases between them. The CDR3 extends over 14 amino acids.

Ten or more counts support this clonotype. The gene calls are TRBV20-1 and TRBJ2-3; 7 bases are a match to TRBD2. This CDR3 is built from 14 residues. From germline, CDR1 is DFQATT and CDR2 SNEGSKA (reference sequence). V shed 3 bases and J 2 bases; nucleotides not matched to a gene: 5. The CDR3 DNA is TGCAGTGCTAGTGCTAGCGGATCCACAGATACGCAGTATTTT. Its translation: CSASASGSTDTQYF.

This clonotype was seen repeatedly, ten times or more. The V and J genes are TRBV4-1 and TRBJ2-3; D gene unclear. The length of the CDR3 is 14 residues. CDR1 is MGHRA and CDR2 is YSYEKL in the germline V gene. With 1 base removed from V and 3 bases from J, the gap between germline ends came to 8 bases. CDR3 coding DNA: TGCGCCAGCAGCCAAGGACGTACTACAGATACGCAGTATTTT. It is translated as CASSQGRTTDTQYF.

The chain links TRBV27 to TRBJ2-1; the D gene is possibly TRBD2 (5 bases). Trimming removed 5 bases from V and 8 bases from J, with 19 bases in between. CDR1 MNHEY and CDR2 SMNVEV come from the germline V gene (reference sequence). This CDR3 is 15 amino acids long. The CDR3 loop is CASSPSRSPGDEQFF. The CDR3 nucleotides read TGTGCCAGCAGTCCCTCGAGGAGCCCCGGGGATGAGCAGTTCTTC.

A few counts support this clonotype. The chain couples TRBV7-2 to TRBJ2-1; 15 bases line up with TRBD2. Germline V CDR1 and CDR2: SGHTA, FQGNSA. Trimming took 4 bases from V and 8 from J; bases not matched to a gene: 3. The CDR3 sequence is 15 residues long. The CDR3 sequence: CASSWGLAGGDEQFF. In nucleotides, the CDR3 is TGTGCCAGCAGCTGGGGACTAGCGGGGGGCGATGAGCAGTTCTTC.

This sequence joins TRBV2 and TRBJ2-1, with no clear D. Per germline, CDR1 SNHLY and CDR2 FYNNEI. The CDR3 consists of 12 residues. V was cut by 6 bases and J by 9 bases, with 12 bases left in between. The CDR3 loop reads CASRDGLAEQFF. The DNA of the CDR3 is TGTGCCAGCAGGGACGGTTTAGCTGAGCAGTTCTTC.

The chain recombines TRBV4-1 with TRBJ2-5; TRBD1 agrees at 10 bases. The CDR3 extends over 16 amino acids. Trimming took 4 bases from V and 5 from J; bases not matched to a gene: 10. The V gene's germline CDR1 is MGHRA and CDR2 YSYEKL. In nucleotides, the CDR3 is TGCGCCAGCAGCCGACTGACAGGGGGCGGGAGGGAGACCCAGTACTTC. Translation: CASSRLTGGGRETQYF.

This clonotype was picked up many times. The V gene is TRBV6-1, the J gene TRBJ1-1; 8 nucleotides align to TRBD1. The CDR3 totals 14 residues. Germline CDR1 and CDR2: MNHNS and SASEGT. V shed 6 bases and J 8 bases; nucleotides not matched to a gene: 11. CDR3 in amino acids: CASSRRQGNIEAFF. The CDR3 DNA follows: TGTGCCAGCAGCCGTAGACAGGGGAACATCGAAGCTTTCTTT.

This clonotype was seen at least ten times. The chain uses TRBV7-6 and TRBJ2-5; TRBD1 matches 7 bases. The CDR3 loop spans 14 amino acids. The germline V gene encodes CDR1 SGHVS and CDR2 FNYEAQ. The junction had 3 bases not matched to a gene; V was cut back by 4 bases and J by 1 base. CDR3 sequence reads: CASSWDRTQETQYF. The CDR3 bases are TGTGCCAGCAGCTGGGACAGAACCCAAGAGACCCAGTACTTC. The full variable domain, its missing parts supplied by reference TRBV7-6 and TRBJ2-5, is GAGVSQSPRYKVTKRGQDVALRCDPISGHVSLYWYRQALGQGPEFLTYFNYEAQQDKSGLPNDRFSAERPEGSISTLTIQRTEQRDSAMYRCASSWDRTQETQYFGPGTRLLVL.

Ten or more counts support this clonotype. This chain uses TRBV6-1 with TRBJ1-1, with TRBD1 matching over 7 bases. The germline gives CDR1 MNHNS, CDR2 SASEGT. The V and J ends lost 5 bases and 2 bases, in that order; junction bases with no gene match: 5. The CDR3 totals 14 residues. The CDR3 region is CASSKGQVNTEAFF. CDR3 sequence (DNA): TGTGCCAGCAGTAAAGGACAGGTCAACACTGAAGCTTTCTTT.

The chain is built from TRBV3-1 and TRBJ1-2; D remains unclear. Germline-derived CDR1 and CDR2 are LGHDT and YNNKEL (reference sequence). V was clipped by 1 base and J by 14 bases, with 11 bases between them. This CDR3 comprises 11 residues. CDR3 region: CASSQAGSGTF. Written as DNA, the CDR3 is TGTGCCAGCAGCCAAGCCGGGTCCGGGACCTTC.

The sample holds a few counts of this clonotype. The V and J genes are TRBV20-1 and TRBJ1-5; 7 nucleotides line up with TRBD1. The CDR3 runs 12 residues. Germline CDR1 and CDR2: DFQATT and SNEGSKA (reference sequence). The CDR3 sequence is CSLGGTDQPQHF. In nucleotides, the CDR3 is TGCAGCTTAGGGGGGACAGATCAGCCCCAGCATTTT.

V usage is TRBV11-2 and J usage is TRBJ1-6; D possibly corresponds to TRBD1 (5 bases). The CDR3 contains 14 residues. In germline, CDR1 is SGHAT, CDR2 FQNNGV. The V end was cut by 6 bases, the J end by 8 bases, with 14 bases between. CDR3 sequence reads: CASREGGRDSPLHF. In DNA form, the CDR3 reads TGTGCCAGCAGAGAGGGAGGCAGGGATTCACCCCTCCACTTT.

This clonotype has at least ten counts. V and J are TRBV6-1 and TRBJ1-2; 8 bases fit TRBD1. The CDR3 consists of 12 residues. In germline, CDR1 is MNHNS, CDR2 SASEGT. J gave up 6 bases and V 7 bases, and 4 bases lay outside the gene matches. This CDR3 is CASNEQGDGYTF. CDR3 nucleotide sequence: TGTGCCAGCAACGAACAGGGGGATGGCTACACCTTC.

The chain combines TRBV5-4 with TRBJ1-5; TRBD1 matches at 8 bases. The germline V gene has CDR1 SGHNT and CDR2 YYREEE (reference sequence). This CDR3 is 17 amino acids long. J lost 6 bases, V lost 1 base, and 12 bases had no gene match. The CDR3 nucleotides read TGTGCCAGCAGCTTGAAAATCGGGGGACAGGCAGTTCAGCCCCAGCATTTT. This encodes CASSLKIGGQAVQPQHF.

The chain couples TRBV19 to TRBJ2-1, with D perhaps matching TRBD2 (6 bases). Trimming removed 1 base from V and 6 bases from J, with 13 bases in between. CDR1 LNHDA and CDR2 SQIVND come from the germline V gene (reference sequence). The CDR3 has 15 residues. This chain's CDR3 is CASSIVASAGNEQFF. The CDR3 DNA follows: TGTGCCAGTAGTATAGTGGCTAGCGCAGGCAATGAGCAGTTCTTC. The entire variable domain, with the rest obtained from reference TRBV19 and TRBJ2-1, is as follows: DGGITQSPKYLFRKEGQNVTLSCEQNLNHDAMYWYRQDPGQGLRLIYYSQIVNDFQKGDIAEGYSVSREKKESFPLTVTSAQKNPTAFYLCASSIVASAGNEQFFGPGTRLTVL.

The chain carries TRBV19 and TRBJ1-4, with 9 bases identical to TRBD1. In germline, CDR1 is LNHDA, CDR2 SQIVND (reference sequence). The CDR3 loop spans 15 amino acids. The J segment lost 8 bases and the V segment lost 6 bases, leaving 10 bases of the junction unmatched. The CDR3 nucleotides read TGTGCCAGTAGCATCCAGGGACAGGGCTCCGAAAAACTGTTTTTT. Translating gives CASSIQGQGSEKLFF.

On this clonotype itself: This may arise from a read error, as a much more abundant clone is one base away. The rearrangement joins TRBV2 to TRBJ2-3; D is unresolved. Germline V gene lookup returns CDR1 SNHLY and CDR2 FYNNEI. The CDR3 contains 11 residues. CDR3 nucleotides: TGTGCCAGCAGTGAAACAGATACGCGGTATTTT. Encoded protein: CASSETDTRYF.

The chain's CDR3 is CSARPSDTQYF. The CDR3 region has the DNA TGCAGCGCCCGGCCGTCAGATACGCAGTATTTT. V gene TRBV29-1 combines with J gene TRBJ2-3; D not resolved. From germline, CDR1 is SQVTM and CDR2 ANQGSEA. The V end lost 7 bases, the J end lost 4 bases, and 9 bases lay between the germline ends. The CDR3 extends over 11 amino acids.